This T cell receptor (beta chain) derives from a study of blood T cells in healthy people across ages. Study-level points and caveats: Older age coincided with a roughly linear decline in TCR beta diversity per million T cells.

A J-beta primer mix and a sample-barcoded 5' primer were used in a second PCR of roughly 7 to 12 cycles. Any given sample supplied a minimum of 2.5 million CDR3-containing paired-end reads. Each CDR3 protein gets one entry after TCRdb re-called the 5' RACE reads with MiXCR. The sample lists hundreds of thousands of distinct CDR3 sequences, around 41% occurring once. V lost 6 bases to trimming and J lost 1 base, with 9 bases between them. Germline loops: CDR1 ENHRY, CDR2 SYGVKD. The CDR3 spans 13 residues. This clonotype has a handful of counts. Its antigen is currently unknown. The source of this sequence is an elderly man in good health. The chain carries TRBV10-3 and TRBJ1-1; D remains unclear. Material for sequencing was blood. The CDR3 DNA reads as TGTGCCATCAGCAGCAACTCGAACACTGAAGCTTTCTTT. Translation: CAISSNSNTEAFF.